This T cell receptor (beta chain) appears in the sequencing data of a study of regulatory T cells in long-lasting Graves disease. The CDR3 length is 12 residues. Trimming removed 5 bases at V and 9 bases at J, with 13 bases between. Germline-derived CDR1 and CDR2 are MDHEN and SYDVKM. The sample holds many counts of this clonotype. According to the study, TCR beta libraries were built with iRepertoire HTBI primers and CDR3-region Arm-PCR. TCRdb called the multiplex PCR reads again in MiXCR, with one record for every CDR3 protein. The data contain 200,000 to 250,000 distinct CDR3 sequences, around 19% of them singletons. Documented time point: newly diagnosed GD, antithyroid drugs for less than 3 months. PBMC-derived RNA was used for the TCR library. These data are also associated with another study on T cells in Graves' hyperthyroidism and ophthalmopathy. Per that paper: Hyperthyroidism in the patients, aged 18 to 65, was newly diagnosed and under 2 months in duration.

The TCR sequence derives from a woman aged 30 to 39 with Graves disease. The sequencing used peripheral blood mononuclear cells (PBMCs), collected at new diagnosis, from a patient treated with antithyroid drugs. The chain joins TRBV28 to TRBJ2-5, with a weak D call TRBD2 (5 bases). As DNA, the CDR3 is TGTGCCAGCAGTGATAGCGAAAGGGCCCAGTACTTC. It specifies CASSDSERAQYF. Full variable domain (rest looked up from reference TRBV28 and TRBJ2-5): DVKVTQSSRYLVKRTGEKVFLECVQDMDHENMFWYRQDPGLGLRLIYFSYDVKMKEKGDIPEGYSVSREKKERFSLILESASTNQTSMYLCASSDSERAQYFGPGTRLLVL.